These 10 T cell receptor beta chains were sequenced from one sample in a study of blood T cell repertoires in COVID-19. This table comes from immunoSEQ multiplex PCR, and its TCRdb copy is limited to in-frame clones, with some not included. The sample shows 250,000 or so clones, approximately 90% of them seen only once. Sequencing was carried out using PBMCs or T cells enriched from blood (not recorded which). The receptors shown here come from a man between 35 and 55 years old who had been exposed to COVID-19.

The rearrangement joins TRBV27 to TRBJ2-5; tentative D call: TRBD1 (6 bases). CDR1 and CDR2 from the germline V gene are MNHEY and SMNVEV (reference sequence). V lost 4 bases, J lost 5 bases, and 17 bases lay in between. The CDR3 length is 15 residues. The CDR3 DNA is TGTGCCAGCAGTTCGCCGGGACACCCACGGGAGACCCAGTACTTC. Protein: CASSSPGHPRETQYF.

The chain carries TRBV7-3 and TRBJ2-2, with 7 bases fitting TRBD1. CDR1 is SGHTA and CDR2 is FQGTGA in the germline V gene. V dropped 0 bases and J dropped 0; count of bases not matched to a gene: 10. CDR3 size: 19 residues. In nucleotides, the CDR3 is TGTGCCAGCAGCTTAACGGGACAGCCTTTCTCCGCGAACACCGGGGAGCTGTTTTTT. This encodes CASSLTGQPFSANTGELFF.

This CDR3 is CASSYERLRDTGELFF. CDR3 nucleotide sequence: TGTGCCAGCAGTTACGAGAGGCTCCGGGACACCGGGGAGCTGTTTTTT. The rearrangement uses TRBV6-5 and TRBJ2-2; D gene uncertain. This CDR3 has 16 residues. V was cut by 2 bases and J by 3 bases, with 13 bases left in between. Germline V gene lookup returns CDR1 MNHEY and CDR2 SVGAGI.

This rearrangement joins TRBV7-3 to TRBJ1-1, with 8 bases identical to TRBD1. Germline V gene lookup returns CDR1 SGHTA and CDR2 FQGTGA. V lost 5 bases and J lost 7; bases outside the gene matches: 6. The CDR3 is 13 amino acids. CDR3 sequence: CASSPRDRSEAFF. CDR3 sequence (DNA): TGTGCCAGCAGCCCCCGGGACAGGAGTGAAGCTTTCTTT.

The chain recombines TRBV7-8 with TRBJ2-1; TRBD1 matches 7 bases. CDR3 length: 13 residues. With 5 bases clipped from V and 8 bases from J, the junction kept 6 bases outside the gene matches. The germline gives CDR1 SGHVS, CDR2 FQNEAQ. This CDR3 reads CASSLRTGDEQFF. The CDR3 region has the DNA TGTGCCAGCAGCCTAAGAACAGGGGATGAGCAGTTCTTC.

The rearrangement uses TRBV3-1 (or the pseudogene TRBV3-2) and TRBJ1-3; a possible D gene is TRBD1 (6 bases). CDR3 size: 16 residues. V lost 7 bases to trimming and J lost 0 bases, with 16 bases between them. In germline, CDR1 is LGHDT, CDR2 YNNKEL (reference sequence). The CDR3 region is CASTRGGTSSGNTIYF. The CDR3, as DNA: TGTGCCAGCACCCGAGGGGGTACGAGCTCTGGAAACACCATATATTTT.

This clone was observed a few times. The chain employs TRBV27 and TRBJ1-5, with 8 bases fitting TRBD1. The germline V gene encodes CDR1 MNHEY and CDR2 SMNVEV (reference sequence). CDR3 size: 12 residues. V gave up 7 bases and J gave up 8 bases; unmatched junction bases: 4. CDR3 DNA sequence: TGTGCCAGCAACGACAGGGGTAAGCCCCAGCATTTT. It translates to CASNDRGKPQHF.

This sequence joins TRBV5-4 and TRBJ2-7; TRBD2 is a possible D gene (6 bases). The CDR3 has 14 amino acids. Germline CDR1 is SGHNT and CDR2 is YYREEE (reference sequence). Trimming took 4 bases from V and 3 from J, leaving 14 bases between them. The CDR3 loop reads CASSPGGALYEQYF. The DNA of the CDR3 is TGTGCCAGCAGCCCAGGCGGGGCCCTCTACGAGCAGTACTTC.

This chain uses TRBV24-1 with TRBJ1-2; unclear D gene. The CDR3 extends over 14 amino acids. Looked up from germline, CDR1 is KGHDR and CDR2 is SFDVKD. V gave up 3 bases and J gave up 0 bases, with 7 bases separating them. The CDR3 loop is CATSDLDSNYGYTF. In nucleotides, the CDR3 is TGTGCCACCAGTGATCTTGACTCTAACTATGGCTACACCTTC.

The chain couples TRBV7-9 to TRBJ2-7, with D perhaps matching TRBD1 (5 bases). Germline CDR1 SEHNR, CDR2 FQNEAQ (reference sequence). The V and J ends lost 1 base and 7 bases respectively, with 14 bases between them. The CDR3 covers 14 residues. CDR3 residues: CASSLVQAPREQYF. CDR3 bases: TGTGCCAGCAGCTTAGTACAGGCCCCAAGGGAGCAGTACTTC.